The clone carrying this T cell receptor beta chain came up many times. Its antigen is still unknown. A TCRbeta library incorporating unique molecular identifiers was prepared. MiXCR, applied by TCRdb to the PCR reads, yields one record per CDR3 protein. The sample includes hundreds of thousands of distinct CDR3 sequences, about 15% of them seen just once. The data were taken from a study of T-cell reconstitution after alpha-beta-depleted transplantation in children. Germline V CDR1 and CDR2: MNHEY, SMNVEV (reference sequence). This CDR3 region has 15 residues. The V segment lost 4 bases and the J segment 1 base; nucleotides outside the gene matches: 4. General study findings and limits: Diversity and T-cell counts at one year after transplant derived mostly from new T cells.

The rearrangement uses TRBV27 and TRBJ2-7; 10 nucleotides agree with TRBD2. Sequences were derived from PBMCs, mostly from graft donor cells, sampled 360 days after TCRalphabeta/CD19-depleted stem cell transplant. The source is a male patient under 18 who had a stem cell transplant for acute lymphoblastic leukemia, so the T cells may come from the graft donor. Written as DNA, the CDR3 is TGTGCCAGCAGTTGGAGGACTAGCGGATCCTACGAGCAGTACTTC. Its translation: CASSWRTSGSYEQYF.